One sample yielded the 12 T cell receptor beta chains listed below, sequenced in a study of blood T cell repertoires in COVID-19. TCRdb keeps only in-frame clones here, not all; method: immunoSEQ multiplex PCR. The data contain nearly 95,000 clones, 80% to 90% of them singletons. The sample comprised peripheral blood. These receptors originate from a human donor with acute or convalescent COVID-19. The donor label of this sample is uncertain.

The rearrangement links TRBV5-1 to TRBJ1-3, with 8 bases that match TRBD1. V gave up 3 bases and J gave up 0 bases; unmatched junction bases: 5. The CDR3 runs to 16 residues. Germline values: CDR1 SGHRS, CDR2 YFSETQ. CDR3 sequence reads: CASSSGGAPSGNTIYF. The CDR3 nucleotides read TGCGCCAGCAGCTCAGGGGGCGCGCCCTCTGGAAACACCATATATTTT.

The gene calls are TRBV28 and TRBJ1-2; D is unclear. The CDR3 is 14 residues long. V dropped 2 bases and J dropped 4 bases, with 11 bases sitting between them. The germline V gene encodes CDR1 MDHEN and CDR2 SYDVKM. The CDR3 region has the DNA TGTGCCAGCAGTTTAAAAATTACAGCCTATGGCTACACCTTC. Translation: CASSLKITAYGYTF.

The chain is built from TRBV5-1 and TRBJ2-5; 7 nucleotides align to TRBD2. The V gene end was trimmed by 0 bases and the J gene end by 2 bases; junction bases not matched to a gene: 4. The germline gives CDR1 SGHRS, CDR2 YFSETQ. This CDR3 has 15 amino acids. CDR3 DNA: TGCGCCAGCAGCTTGGCGGGACTAACGCAAGAGACCCAGTACTTC. Translating it yields CASSLAGLTQETQYF.

This clone was seen just once. In nucleotides, the CDR3 is TGTGCCAGCACGGTCGGGTCCCTCTCCTACAATGAGCAGTTCTTC. This sequence encodes CASTVGSLSYNEQFF. This chain uses TRBV28 with TRBJ2-1; D not certain. The V end was cut by 7 bases, the J end by 0 bases, with 13 bases between. From germline, CDR1 is MDHEN and CDR2 SYDVKM. There are 15 residues in the CDR3.

The CDR3 bases are TGCGCCAGCAGTGAGTCCAGACAGGGGCTGGTCGATACGCAGTATTTT. As protein: CASSESRQGLVDTQYF. The chain uses TRBV10-1 and TRBJ2-3; 8 bases map to TRBD1. Trimming removed 0 bases from V and 6 bases from J; junction bases left unmatched: 8. This CDR3 region has 16 residues. CDR1 is WNHNN and CDR2 is SYGVQD in the germline V gene (reference sequence).

The chain joins TRBV9 to TRBJ1-6; tentative D call: TRBD1 (6 bases). Deletions cut 5 bases from V and 6 bases from J, with 15 bases between. The CDR3 covers 15 residues. The germline V gene encodes CDR1 SGDLS and CDR2 YYNGEE. The CDR3 protein is CASRYRDGVNSPLHF. CDR3 DNA sequence: TGTGCCAGCAGGTACAGGGACGGAGTTAATTCACCCCTCCACTTT.

The V gene is TRBV5-1, the J gene TRBJ2-2; 10 bases map to TRBD1. J was trimmed by 6 bases and V by 4 bases; bases with no gene match: 3. CDR1 and CDR2 (germline): SGHRS, YFSETQ. CDR3 size: 14 residues. Here the CDR3 reads CASSEGQGAGELFF. Here the CDR3 DNA reads TGCGCCAGCAGCGAAGGACAGGGGGCCGGGGAGCTGTTTTTT.

V and J are TRBV27 and TRBJ1-6; D gene ambiguous. The length of the CDR3 is 17 residues. V dropped 5 bases and J dropped 0 bases, with 14 bases sitting between them. The germline CDR1 and CDR2 sequences are MNHEY and SMNVEV (reference sequence). CDR3 in amino acids: CASSRYFHLSYNSPLHF. Here the CDR3 DNA reads TGTGCCAGCAGTCGGTACTTTCACCTCTCCTATAATTCACCCCTCCACTTT.

The chain employs TRBV19 and TRBJ2-4, with TRBD1 matching 7 bases. Germline assignment: CDR1 LNHDA and CDR2 SQIVND (reference sequence). The CDR3 has 14 residues. J was trimmed by 8 bases and V by 4 bases; bases with no gene match: 8. Here the CDR3 DNA reads TGTGCCAGTAGTACCTCGACAGGGTCGGACATTCAGTACTTC. Protein product: CASSTSTGSDIQYF.

The chain combines TRBV18 with TRBJ1-5; a possible D gene is TRBD1 (5 bases). Germline CDR1 and CDR2: KGHSH and LQKENI. The ends were cut back, 6 bases at V and 6 bases at J, with 12 bases in the middle. This CDR3 has 13 amino acids. CDR3 bases: TGTGCCAGCTCCGAGGACATAAGTCAGCCCCAGCATTTT. The encoded protein is CASSEDISQPQHF.

CDR3 nucleotides: TGTGCCAGCAGCCCATACTACAGGGACGAGCAGTACTTC. It yields the protein CASSPYYRDEQYF. The rearrangement uses TRBV7-2 and TRBJ2-7, with D possibly TRBD1 on 6 matching bases. The germline V gene has CDR1 SGHTA and CDR2 FQGNSA. The CDR3 has 13 amino acids. V lost 5 bases and J lost 5, with 13 bases in between.

The chain couples TRBV5-4 to TRBJ1-1; 7 bases match TRBD1. The V gene end was trimmed by 2 bases and the J gene end by 2 bases; junction bases not matched to a gene: 6. The length of the CDR3 is 15 residues. Germline-derived CDR1 and CDR2 are SGHNT and YYREEE (reference sequence). The chain's CDR3 is CASSLRQGSNTEAFF. The CDR3 DNA is TGTGCCAGCAGCTTAAGACAGGGATCTAACACTGAAGCTTTCTTT.